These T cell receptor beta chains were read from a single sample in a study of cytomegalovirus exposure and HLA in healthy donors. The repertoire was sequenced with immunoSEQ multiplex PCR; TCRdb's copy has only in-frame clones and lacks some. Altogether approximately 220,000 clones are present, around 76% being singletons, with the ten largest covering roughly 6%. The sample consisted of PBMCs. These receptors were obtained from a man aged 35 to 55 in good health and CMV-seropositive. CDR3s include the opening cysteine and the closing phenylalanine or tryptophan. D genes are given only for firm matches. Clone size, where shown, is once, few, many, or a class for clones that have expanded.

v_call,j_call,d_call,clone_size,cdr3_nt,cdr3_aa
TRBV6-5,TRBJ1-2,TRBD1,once,TGTGCCAGCCGGGACAGTATTAACTATGGCTACACCTTC,CASRDSINYGYTF
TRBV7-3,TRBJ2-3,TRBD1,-,TGTGCCAGCAGCTTGACAGGGGGCTCGGATACGCAGTATTTT,CASSLTGGSDTQYF
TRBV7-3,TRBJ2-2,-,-,TGTGCCAGCAGCCCCGACTCATACACCGGGGAGCTGTTTTTT,CASSPDSYTGELFF
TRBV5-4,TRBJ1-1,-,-,TGTGCCAGCAGCTTAGGGGGGGGATGGGAAGCTTTCTTT,CASSLGGGWEAFF
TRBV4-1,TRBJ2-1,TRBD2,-,TGCGCCAGCAGCCAAGACGGACTAGCGGGAGAGAATGAGCAGTTCTTC,CASSQDGLAGENEQFF
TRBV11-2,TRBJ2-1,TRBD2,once,TGTGCCAGCAGCTCGGGACTAGCATTGAATGAGCAGTTCTTC,CASSSGLALNEQFF
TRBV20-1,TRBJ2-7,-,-,TGCAGTGCTAGAAGCGCCTACGAGCAGTACTTC,CSARSAYEQYF
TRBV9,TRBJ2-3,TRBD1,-,TGTGCCAGCAGCGTGACAGGGGGCGACGGCACAGATACGCAGTATTTT,CASSVTGGDGTDTQYF
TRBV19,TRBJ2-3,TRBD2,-,TGTGCCAGTAGTCAGCGGGAGACCTCCACAGATACGCAGTATTTT,CASSQRETSTDTQYF
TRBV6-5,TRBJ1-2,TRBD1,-,TGTGCCAGCAGTTTCCGGGACAGGGGGGAGAATGGCTACACCTTC,CASSFRDRGENGYTF
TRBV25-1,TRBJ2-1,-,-,TGTGCCAGCAGTGACTCAGGTTCTTCCTACAATGAGCAGTTCTTC,CASSDSGSSYNEQFF
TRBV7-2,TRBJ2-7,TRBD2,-,TGTGCCAGCAGCTACTATTCCATGGCGGGAGGCTACGAGCAGTACTTC,CASSYYSMAGGYEQYF
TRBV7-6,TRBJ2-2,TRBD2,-,TGTGCCAGCAGGAAACTAGCGGTCGGGGAGCTGTTTTTT,CASRKLAVGELFF
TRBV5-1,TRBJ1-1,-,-,TGCGCCAGCAGCAAGGGACAACTGAACACTGAAGCTTTCTTT,CASSKGQLNTEAFF
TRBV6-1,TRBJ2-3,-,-,TGTGCCAGCAGTGAGCAAGGGGGGGCAAGCACAGATACGCAGTATTTT,CASSEQGGASTDTQYF
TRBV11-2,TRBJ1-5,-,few,TGTGCCAGCAGCTTAGGACTACACACCGGTCCCCAGCATTTT,CASSLGLHTGPQHF
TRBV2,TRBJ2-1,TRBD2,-,TGTGCCAGCAGTGATAGGGCGGGAGTTGGCTATGAGCAGTTCTTC,CASSDRAGVGYEQFF
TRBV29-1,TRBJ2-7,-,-,TGCAGCGTTGATGGGCAGGGGCACCACGAGCAGTACTTC,CSVDGQGHHEQYF
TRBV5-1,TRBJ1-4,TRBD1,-,TGCGCCAGCAGCAGGGGACAGGGTTCAACTAATGAAAAACTGTTTTTT,CASSRGQGSTNEKLFF
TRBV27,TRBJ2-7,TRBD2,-,TGTGCCAGCGCGGGCGGGAGGGCTTACGAGCAGTACTTC,CASAGGRAYEQYF
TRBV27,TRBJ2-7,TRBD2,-,TGTGCCAGCAGTCTACTAGCGGGAGCATCCCACGAGCAGTACTTC,CASSLLAGASHEQYF
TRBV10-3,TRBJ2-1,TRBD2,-,TGTGCCATCAGTGAGTCGAGCGGGAGGAGGAGCTCCTACAATGAGCAGTTCTTC,CAISESSGRRSSYNEQFF
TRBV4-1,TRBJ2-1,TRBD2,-,TGCGCCAGCAGCCAAGGACTAGCGGGAGGTTCGAGTAATGAGCAGTTCTTC,CASSQGLAGGSSNEQFF
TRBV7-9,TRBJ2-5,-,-,TGTGCCAGCAGCTTTAGTCAGGGGCAGGGAGCAACCCAGTACTTC,CASSFSQGQGATQYF
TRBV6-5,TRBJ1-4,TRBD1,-,TGTGCCAGCAGTCCGTGGACAGGGGGGGCGGAAAAACTGTTTTTT,CASSPWTGGAEKLFF
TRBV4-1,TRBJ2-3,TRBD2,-,TGCGCCAGCAGCCATCCTCCCGGGACTAGCGGGATGACAGATACGCAGTATTTT,CASSHPPGTSGMTDTQYF
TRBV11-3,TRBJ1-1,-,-,TGTGCCAGCAGCCCTCAGGATTCGAACACTGAAGCTTTCTTT,CASSPQDSNTEAFF
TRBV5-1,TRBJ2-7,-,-,TGCGCCAGCAGCTCCCATCACGAGCAGTACTTC,CASSSHHEQYF
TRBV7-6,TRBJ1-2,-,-,TGTGCCAGCAGCTTAAGAGGGTTGGAGGGCTACACCTTC,CASSLRGLEGYTF
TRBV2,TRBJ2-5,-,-,TGTGCCAGCAGGCTCCAGTTGTACCAAGAGACCCAGTACTTC,CASRLQLYQETQYF
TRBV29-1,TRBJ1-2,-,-,TGCAGCGTTGAAGTAGTAAGCAGGGGAAGAGGGTATGGCTACACCTTC,CSVEVVSRGRGYGYTF
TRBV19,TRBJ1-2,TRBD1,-,TGTGCCAGTAACCCCCACCGGGACAGGCCTCCGACCCTCTATGGCTACACCTTC,CASNPHRDRPPTLYGYTF
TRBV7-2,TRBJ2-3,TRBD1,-,TGTGCCAGCAGCTCGGGACAGGGGGCACCCACAGATACGCAGTATTTT,CASSSGQGAPTDTQYF
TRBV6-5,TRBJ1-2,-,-,TGTGCCAGCAACAGGGCTAGGCAGTCCGCTGGCTACACCTTC,CASNRARQSAGYTF
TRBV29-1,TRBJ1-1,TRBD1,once,TGCAGCGTTGTAGGGACAGCAACTTACACTGAAGCTTTCTTT,CSVVGTATYTEAFF
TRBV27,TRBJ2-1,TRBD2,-,TGTGCCAGCAGCCCACATAGCGGGAAGTCCTACAATGAGCAGTTCTTC,CASSPHSGKSYNEQFF
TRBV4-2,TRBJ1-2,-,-,TGTGCCAGCAGCCAGGAAGGAGGGACTAACTATGGCTACACCTTC,CASSQEGGTNYGYTF
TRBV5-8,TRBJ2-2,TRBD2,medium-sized,TGTGCCAGCAGCCCCAAGAGACTAGCTTTGAACACCGGGGAGCTGTTTTTT,CASSPKRLALNTGELFF
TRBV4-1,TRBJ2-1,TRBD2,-,TGCGCCAGCAGCCAACCCTCTAGCGGGAGGGCCAAAAATGAGCAGTTCTTC,CASSQPSSGRAKNEQFF
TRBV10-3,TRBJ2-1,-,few,TGTGCCATCAGTGAGTCGACAGTTACCTACAATGAGCAGTTCTTC,CAISESTVTYNEQFF
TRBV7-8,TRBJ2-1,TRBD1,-,TGTGCCAGCACCTCGGACAGGCCCAACAATGAGCAGTTCTTC,CASTSDRPNNEQFF